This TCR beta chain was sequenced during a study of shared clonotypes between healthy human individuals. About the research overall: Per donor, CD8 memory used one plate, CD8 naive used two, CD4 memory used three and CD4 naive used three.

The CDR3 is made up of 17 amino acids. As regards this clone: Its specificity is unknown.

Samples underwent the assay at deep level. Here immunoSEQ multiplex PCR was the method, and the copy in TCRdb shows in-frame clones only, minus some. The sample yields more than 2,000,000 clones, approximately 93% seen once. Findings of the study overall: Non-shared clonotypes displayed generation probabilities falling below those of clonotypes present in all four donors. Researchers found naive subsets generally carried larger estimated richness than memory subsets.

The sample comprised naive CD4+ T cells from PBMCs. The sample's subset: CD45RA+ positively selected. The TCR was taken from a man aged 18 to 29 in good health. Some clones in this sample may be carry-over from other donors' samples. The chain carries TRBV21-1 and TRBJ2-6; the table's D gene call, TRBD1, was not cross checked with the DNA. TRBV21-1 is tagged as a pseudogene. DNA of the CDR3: TGTGCCAGCAGGGTCCAGGGAAATTGTCCTGGGGCCAACGTCCTGACTTTC. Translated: CASRVQGNCPGANVLTF.